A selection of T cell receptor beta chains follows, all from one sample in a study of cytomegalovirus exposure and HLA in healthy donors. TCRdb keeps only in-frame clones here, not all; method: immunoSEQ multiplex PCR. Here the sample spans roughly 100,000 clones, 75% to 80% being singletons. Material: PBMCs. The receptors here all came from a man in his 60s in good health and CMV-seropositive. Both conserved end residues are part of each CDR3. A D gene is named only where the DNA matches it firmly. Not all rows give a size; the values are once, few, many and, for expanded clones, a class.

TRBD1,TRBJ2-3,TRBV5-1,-,TGCGCCAGCAGCCCGGGACAGGGGTTTGATACGCAGTATTTT,CASSPGQGFDTQYF
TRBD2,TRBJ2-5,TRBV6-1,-,TGTGCCAGCATTTTAGGACTAGCGCAGACCCAGTACTTC,CASILGLAQTQYF
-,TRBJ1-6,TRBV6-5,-,TGTGCCAGCAGTTACTCGACAGCCTGGACTAATTCACCCCTCCACTTT,CASSYSTAWTNSPLHF
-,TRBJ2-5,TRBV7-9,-,TGTTCCAGCAGCTTAGGGGTCAGGGAGACCCAGTACTTC,CSSSLGVRETQYF
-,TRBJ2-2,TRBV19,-,TGTGCCAGTAGTAGGGGGCCCGGGGAGCTGTTTTTT,CASSRGPGELFF
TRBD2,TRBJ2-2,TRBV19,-,TGTGCCAGTAGTATAAAACTAGCGGGGGGGTCGAACACCGGGGAGCTGTTTTTT,CASSIKLAGGSNTGELFF
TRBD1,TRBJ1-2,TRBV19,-,TGTGCCAGTAGCCGACCGGGACAGGGCTATGGCTACACCTTC,CASSRPGQGYGYTF
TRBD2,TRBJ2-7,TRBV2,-,TGTGCCAGCAGTCCGGGACTAGCGGGTTACGAGCAGTACTTC,CASSPGLAGYEQYF
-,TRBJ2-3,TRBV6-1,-,TGTGCCAGCAGTGTATTGCAGAGGGCAGATACGCAGTATTTT,CASSVLQRADTQYF
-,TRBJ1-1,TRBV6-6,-,TGTGCCAGCAGTTCCAGGGAGGACACTGAAGCTTTCTTT,CASSSREDTEAFF
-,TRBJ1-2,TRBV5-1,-,TGCGCCAGCAGCCAAAACCGGGAGGGTGGCTACACCTTC,CASSQNREGGYTF
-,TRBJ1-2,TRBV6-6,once,TGTGCCAGCAGTTCCCCCTCAGACTATGGCTACACCTTC,CASSSPSDYGYTF
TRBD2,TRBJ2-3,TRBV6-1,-,TGTGCCAGCAGTGAACCCGGGGGGAGGACAGATACGCAGTATTTT,CASSEPGGRTDTQYF
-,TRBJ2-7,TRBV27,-,TGTGCCAGCAGTTTAAACCCCAACGGTTACGAGCAGTACTTC,CASSLNPNGYEQYF
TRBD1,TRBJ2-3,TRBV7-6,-,TGTGCCAGCAGCTTAGGAGCTAAGGGGGCGGCAGATACGCAGTATTTT,CASSLGAKGAADTQYF
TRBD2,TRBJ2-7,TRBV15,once,TGTGCCACCAGCAGAGGTGCGGGACTAGCGTCCGAGCAGTACTTC,CATSRGAGLASEQYF
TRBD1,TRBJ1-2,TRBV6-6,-,TGTGCCAGCAGGACAGGGGGCGCTAACTATGGCTACACCTTC,CASRTGGANYGYTF
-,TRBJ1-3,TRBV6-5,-,TGTGCCAGCAGTTACCGGGGGGACTCTGGAAACACCATATATTTT,CASSYRGDSGNTIYF
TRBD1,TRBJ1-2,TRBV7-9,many,TGTGCCAGCAGCCTTTCTACAGGGGGCGCTTACACCTTC,CASSLSTGGAYTF
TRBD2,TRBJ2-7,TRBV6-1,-,TGTGCCAGCAGTGAAAAGGGGACTAGCGGGGACTACGAGCAGTACTTC,CASSEKGTSGDYEQYF
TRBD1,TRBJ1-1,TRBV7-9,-,TGTGCCAGCAGCCCACAGGGGGCGGTAACTGAAGCTTTCTTT,CASSPQGAVTEAFF
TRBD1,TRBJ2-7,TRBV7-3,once,TGTGCCAGCAGCTTAGGGACAGGGACGGGCGAGCAGTACTTC,CASSLGTGTGEQYF
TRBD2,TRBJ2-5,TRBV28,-,TGTGCCAGCAGTTTAGTGCCCACCCGGGAGGCCCAGTACTTC,CASSLVPTREAQYF
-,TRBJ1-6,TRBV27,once,TGTGCCAGCAGTCCCTCCGGGGAATCACCCCTCCACTTT,CASSPSGESPLHF
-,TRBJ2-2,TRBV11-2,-,TGTGCCAGCAGCTTATCTAGCTTCACCGGGGAGCTGTTTTTT,CASSLSSFTGELFF
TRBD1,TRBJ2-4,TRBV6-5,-,TGTGCCAGCAGTTACTCGGGGACAGGGCGTATGAACATTCAGTACTTC,CASSYSGTGRMNIQYF
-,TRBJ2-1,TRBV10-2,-,TGCGCCAGCAGTGAGAACAACAATGAGCAGTTCTTC,CASSENNNEQFF
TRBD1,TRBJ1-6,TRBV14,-,TGTGCCAGCACCCCCGGGACAGGGGGGGGAAGCTCCTATAATTCACCCCTCCACTTT,CASTPGTGGGSSYNSPLHF
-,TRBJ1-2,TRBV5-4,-,TGTGCCAGCAGCTTTCATACGGTCGACTATGGCTACACCTTC,CASSFHTVDYGYTF
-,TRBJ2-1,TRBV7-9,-,TGTTCCAGCAGCCCTCCCCCCGACGGAAAGAGGGTCAATGAGCAGTTCTTC,CSSSPPPDGKRVNEQFF
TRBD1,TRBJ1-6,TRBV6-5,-,TGTGCCAGCAGTCAGGGACAGGGGGGTTCACCCCTCCACTTT,CASSQGQGGSPLHF
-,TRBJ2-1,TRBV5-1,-,TGCGCCAGCCAGCCTGCGGGGCAGCCTTACAATGAGCAGTTCTTC,CASQPAGQPYNEQFF
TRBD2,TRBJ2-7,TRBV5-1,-,TGCGCCAGCAGCTTGGGACTAGCGGGGGGGTCCTCCTACGAGCAGTACTTC,CASSLGLAGGSSYEQYF
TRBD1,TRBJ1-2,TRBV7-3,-,TGTGCCAGCAGCTTAGGACAGGGCTATGGCTACACCTTC,CASSLGQGYGYTF
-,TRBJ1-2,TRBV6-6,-,TGTGCCAGCGTCTACAGGGCGGGCGGCTATGGCTACACCTTC,CASVYRAGGYGYTF
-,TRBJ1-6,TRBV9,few,TGTGCCAGCAGCGCCCGAGACAGTATAAGTTCACCCCTCCACTTT,CASSARDSISSPLHF
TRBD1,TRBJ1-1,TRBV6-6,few,TGTGCCAGCAGTAAACAGGGGACTGAAGCTTTCTTT,CASSKQGTEAFF
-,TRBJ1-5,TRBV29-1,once,TGCAGCGTTGAAATAGGAGGCAATCAGCCCCAGCATTTT,CSVEIGGNQPQHF
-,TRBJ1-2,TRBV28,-,TGTGCCAGCAGTGCCCACAGGGAGGGCTATGGCTACACCTTC,CASSAHREGYGYTF
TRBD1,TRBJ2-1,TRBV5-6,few,TGTGCCAGCAGCTCCGGGACAGGGTACAATGAGCAGTTCTTC,CASSSGTGYNEQFF
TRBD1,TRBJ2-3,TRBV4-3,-,TGCGCCAGCAGCCAAGGACAGGGGGTAACAGATACGCAGTATTTT,CASSQGQGVTDTQYF
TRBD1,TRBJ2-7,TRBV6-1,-,TGTGCCAGCAGGAGGACAGGGGACGAGCAGTACTTC,CASRRTGDEQYF
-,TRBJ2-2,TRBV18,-,TGTGCCAGCTCACCACCGGGAGCTAACACCGGGGAGCTGTTTTTT,CASSPPGANTGELFF
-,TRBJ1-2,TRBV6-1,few,TGTGCCAGCAGTGAACAGATCGACTATGGCTACACCTTC,CASSEQIDYGYTF
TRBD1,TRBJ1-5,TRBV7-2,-,TGTGCCAGCAGCTCGACAGGGGGCAATCAGCCCCAGCATTTT,CASSSTGGNQPQHF
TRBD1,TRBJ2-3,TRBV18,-,TGTGCCAGCTCACCCCGGGACAGGGGGTTGGATACGCAGTATTTT,CASSPRDRGLDTQYF
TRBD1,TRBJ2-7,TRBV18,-,TGTGCCAGCTCACCAGGGACAGCAACCTACGAGCAGTACTTC,CASSPGTATYEQYF